The rows below give T cell receptor beta chains drawn from one sample of a study of T cell changes during pregnancy in multiple sclerosis. Here immunoSEQ multiplex PCR was the method, and the copy in TCRdb shows in-frame clones only, minus some. This sample has 60,000 to 75,000 clones, with 92% found just once. Sequencing used peripheral blood, obtained after pregnancy. The receptors come from a female donor with multiple sclerosis, enrolled in a pregnancy study. Both conserved end residues are part of each CDR3. The D gene is left open where the match is weak. Size values are once, few and many counts, or a class for expanded clones, and some rows have none.

d_call	v_call	clone_size	j_call	cdr3_nt	cdr3_aa
NA	TRBV27	NA	TRBJ1-2	TGTGCCAGCAGTGCAGGGAATCCGGATGGCTACACCTTC	CASSAGNPDGYTF
TRBD2	TRBV7-9	once	TRBJ2-2	TGTGCCAGCAGCCGAATGACTAGCGGGACTCTAAACACCGGGGAGCTGTTTTTT	CASSRMTSGTLNTGELFF
NA	TRBV18	NA	TRBJ2-7	TGTGCCAGCTCACCCCCTGCTTTTAGGGGCGAGCAGTACTTC	CASSPPAFRGEQYF
TRBD2	TRBV4-3	NA	TRBJ2-1	TGCGCCAGCAGCCTTAACAGCGGGAGGTTTAGTGAGCAGTTCTTC	CASSLNSGRFSEQFF
NA	TRBV7-2	NA	TRBJ2-2	TGTGCCAGCAGCTTTATTTATTCCGGGGAGCTGTTTTTT	CASSFIYSGELFF
TRBD2	TRBV19	NA	TRBJ2-5	TGTGCCAGTAGTAGCCCAGGACTAGCGGGAGATTCGGGGACCCAGTACTTC	CASSSPGLAGDSGTQYF
NA	TRBV28	NA	TRBJ1-4	TGTGCCAGCAAGTCGGGAGGGAACAGCGATGAAAAACTGTTTTTT	CASKSGGNSDEKLFF
TRBD2	TRBV5-5	NA	TRBJ2-1	TGTGCCAGCAGCTGGGGACTAGCGGGAGCTGGTGAGCAGTTCTTC	CASSWGLAGAGEQFF
NA	TRBV6-4	NA	TRBJ2-2	TGTGCCAGCAGTGACTCTGGTCCGGGGGACACCGGGGAGCTGTTTTTT	CASSDSGPGDTGELFF
NA	TRBV11-3	NA	TRBJ1-5	TGTGCCAGCAGCTTAGGGGCCCATCAGCCCCAGCATTTT	CASSLGAHQPQHF
NA	TRBV2	NA	TRBJ2-2	TGTGCCAGCAGTGAAGCGGGAGCCGGGGAGCTGTTTTTT	CASSEAGAGELFF
TRBD2	TRBV5-1	NA	TRBJ2-7	TGCGCCAGCAGCCGGACTAGCGGGAGGTGGGAGCAGTACTTC	CASSRTSGRWEQYF
TRBD2	TRBV19	NA	TRBJ2-7	TGTGCCAGTAGGGGACTAGCGGGAGGGCCCTCCTACGAGCAGTACTTC	CASRGLAGGPSYEQYF